A single sample gave rise to the 23 T cell receptor beta chains below, sequenced in a study of CD8 T cells in cerebrospinal fluid in Alzheimer's disease. TCRdb reprocessed the 10x single-cell sequencing reads and stores each CDR3 protein as one record, lacking DNA. This sample lists over a thousand distinct CDR3 sequences; its ten largest clones have roughly 9.1%. The sample was cerebrospinal fluid. The source is a human donor in good health.

By frequency, this clonotype is medium-sized. The chain uses TRBV5-4 and TRBJ1-1; TCRdb designates TRBD1, a call that cannot be tested without DNA. CDR1 SGHNT and CDR2 YYREEE come from the germline V gene (reference sequence). The CDR3 contains 17 residues. CDR3 sequence reads: CASSSDRASEGDTEAFF.

This clonotype is classed as medium-sized by frequency. V usage is TRBV19 and J usage is TRBJ2-7; checking the TCRdb D call of TRBD1 is not possible without DNA. There are 12 residues in the CDR3. Germline lookup yields CDR1 LNHDA and CDR2 SQIVND (reference sequence). The CDR3 here is CASSISRGQQYF.

By frequency, this clonotype is medium-sized (0.01 to 0.1%). J is TRBJ1-5 and V is TRBV7-9. Germline CDR1 SEHNR, CDR2 FQNEAQ (reference sequence). The CDR3 consists of 15 residues. The CDR3 spells CASSPGGDGNQPQHF.

Considering frequency, this clonotype is medium-sized. CDR3: CASSLGVGQPQHF. The chain has TRBV11-2 and TRBJ1-5. There are 13 residues in the CDR3. The germline gives CDR1 SGHAT, CDR2 FQNNGV.

By frequency, this clonotype registers medium-sized (0.01 to 0.1%). The chain links TRBV24-1 to TRBJ1-5; TCRdb returns TRBD1, unconfirmable since there is no DNA. This CDR3 region has 13 residues. The germline V gene encodes CDR1 KGHDR and CDR2 SFDVKD. The CDR3 sequence: CATSAGTGQPQHF.

This clonotype shows up as medium-sized by frequency. The chain uses TRBV4-3 and TRBJ1-3. Per germline, CDR1 LGHNA and CDR2 YSLEER. The length of the CDR3 is 15 residues. Here the CDR3 reads CASSQDPGPGNTIYF.

Considering frequency, this clonotype is medium-sized (0.01 to 0.1%). The chain employs TRBV9 and TRBJ2-3; as DNA is missing, the TRBD1 call by TCRdb cannot be tested. The germline gives CDR1 SGDLS, CDR2 YYNGEE. The CDR3 sequence is 15 residues long. CDR3 residues: CASQVPGVSTDTQYF. The full variable domain, with the rest looked up from reference TRBV9 and TRBJ2-3, is DSGVTQTPKHLITATGQRVTLRCSPRSGDLSVYWYQQSLDQGLQFLIQYYNGEERAKGNILERFSAQQFPDLHSELNLSSLELGDSALYFCASQVPGVSTDTQYFGPGTRLTVL.

Frequency places this clonotype as medium-sized. V is TRBV12-3 or TRBV12-4 and J is TRBJ2-7; TCRdb returns TRBD2, unconfirmable since there is no DNA. The CDR3 is 14 amino acids. CDR3 protein: CASSPSASTYEQYF.

This clonotype is deemed large by its frequency. This chain links TRBV7-9 with TRBJ2-7; with no DNA, the TCRdb D assignment of TRBD1 cannot be verified. The CDR3 length is 14 residues. Germline lookup yields CDR1 SEHNR and CDR2 FQNEAQ (reference sequence). The CDR3 protein is CASSLGTGTDEQYF. The variable domain in full, completed from reference TRBV7-9 and TRBJ2-7, reads DTGVSQNPRHKITKRGQNVTFRCDPISEHNRLYWYRQTLGQGPEFLTYFQNEAQLEKSRLLSDRFSAERPKGSFSTLEIQRTEQGDSAMYLCASSLGTGTDEQYFGPGTRLTVT.

Measured by frequency, this clonotype is medium-sized. This chain joins TRBV28 and TRBJ2-4; TCRdb selects TRBD1, and the lack of DNA leaves this call unchecked. Germline CDR1 reads MDHEN; CDR2 reads SYDVKM. The CDR3 runs to 16 residues. CDR3 loop: CASSSRGNLAKNIQYF.

This clonotype is deemed medium-sized (0.01 to 0.1%) by its frequency. The chain carries TRBV28 and TRBJ2-4; as DNA is missing, the TRBD1 call by TCRdb cannot be tested. The germline gives CDR1 MDHEN, CDR2 SYDVKM. The CDR3 consists of 16 residues. CDR3 amino acids: CASSSPITAAKNIQYF.

Judged by frequency, this clonotype is large (0.1 to 1%). This rearrangement joins TRBV14 to TRBJ2-1; there is no DNA to check the TCRdb D call of TRBD2. Germline lookup yields CDR1 SGHDN and CDR2 FVKESK. This CDR3 has 12 amino acids. CDR3 sequence reads: CASSTSSNEQFF.

This clonotype is large (0.1 to 1%) by frequency. The rearrangement uses TRBV7-2 and TRBJ2-1; TCRdb lists TRBD1, though no DNA is available to test this call. The CDR3 has 15 amino acids. In germline, CDR1 is SGHTA, CDR2 FQGNSA. The CDR3 sequence: CASSPRRGGHNEQFF.

Its frequency marks this clonotype as medium-sized (0.01 to 0.1%). The rearrangement joins TRBV2 to TRBJ2-5; TCRdb names TRBD2, which stays unverified in the absence of DNA. The CDR3 consists of 15 residues. Looked up from germline, CDR1 is SNHLY and CDR2 is FYNNEI. The CDR3 sequence: CASLPTSGRIETQYF.

By frequency, this clonotype is medium-sized. The chain has TRBV6-1 and TRBJ2-1. The CDR3 runs 17 residues. CDR1 MNHNS and CDR2 SASEGT come from the germline V gene. CDR3: CAIADGIGILSYNEQFF.

This clonotype shows up as medium-sized (0.01 to 0.1%) by frequency. J is TRBJ1-4 and V is TRBV30; TCRdb reports TRBD1, a call that lacks DNA to check it against. Per the germline V gene, CDR1 is GTSNPN and CDR2 is SVGIG (reference sequence). The CDR3 extends over 15 amino acids. CDR3 sequence: CAWGTSESRGEKLFF.

This clonotype counts as medium-sized (0.01 to 0.1%) by frequency. CDR3 loop: CASSLLGAGARETQYF. The chain links TRBV7-2 to TRBJ2-5; there is no DNA to check the TCRdb D call of TRBD2. The CDR3 is 16 amino acids. Per germline, CDR1 SGHTA and CDR2 FQGNSA.

In terms of frequency, this clonotype is large. The chain has TRBV7-2 and TRBJ2-1. CDR1 and CDR2 from the germline V gene are SGHTA and FQGNSA. The CDR3 is made up of 14 amino acids. CDR3 loop: CATKPGSSYNEQFF.

This clonotype is classed as medium-sized by frequency. The chain links TRBV27 to TRBJ2-7; the D gene TCRdb calls, TRBD1, cannot be checked with no DNA. The CDR3 consists of 15 residues. In germline, CDR1 is MNHEY, CDR2 SMNVEV (reference sequence). The CDR3 is CASWAGTGAAYEQYF.

According to its frequency, this clonotype is large. This chain joins TRBV6-1 and TRBJ2-7; TCRdb selects TRBD1, and the lack of DNA leaves this call unchecked. Germline V CDR1 and CDR2: MNHNS, SASEGT. The CDR3 covers 23 residues. CDR3 loop: CASSEAALDGTGSSGVWSYEQYF.

This clonotype counts as medium-sized by frequency. The chain has TRBV29-1 and TRBJ2-4. Per germline, CDR1 SQVTM and CDR2 ANQGSEA. There are 13 residues in the CDR3. CDR3 amino acids: CSVARLAKNIQYF.

The V gene is TRBV4-1, the J gene TRBJ2-1; TCRdb picks TRBD2, but there is no DNA to check that call. Germline V CDR1 and CDR2: MGHRA, YSYEKL. The length of the CDR3 is 19 residues. CDR3 region: CASSQETVIVVAGPCEQFF.

V gene TRBV29-1 combines with J gene TRBJ2-3; the D gene TCRdb calls, TRBD1, cannot be checked with no DNA. CDR1 and CDR2 (germline): SQVTM, ANQGSEA. This CDR3 spans 14 amino acids. This CDR3 reads CSCVPNASTDTQYF.